Listed below are T cell receptor beta chains from one sample, sequenced in a study of blood T cell repertoires in COVID-19. TCRdb's copy holds only in-frame clones and misses some; the assay was immunoSEQ multiplex PCR. The top ten clones hold 2.3% of a sample with approximately 130,000 clones, around nine tenths of them seen once. The sequenced sample consisted of PBMCs or T cells enriched from blood (not recorded which). The receptors shown here come from a woman aged 45-65 years who had recovered from COVID-19. The CDR3 runs from the conserved cysteine through the conserved F or W. Each record gives: V gene, CDR3 length, D gene, clone size, J gene, CDR3 DNA, CDR3 protein. D genes are given only for firm matches. Clone size is given for some rows only: seen once, a few or many times, or a class if the clone is expanded.

V gene: TRBV27; CDR3 length: 15; D gene: .; clone size: .; J gene: TRBJ2-7; CDR3 DNA: TGTGCCAGCAGTTTAAGGGGAACAGGGCCCTACGAGCAGTACTTC; CDR3 protein: CASSLRGTGPYEQYF
V gene: TRBV19; CDR3 length: 13; D gene: TRBD1; clone size: .; J gene: TRBJ1-1; CDR3 DNA: TGTGCCAGTACGGACAGGATGAACACTGAAGCTTTCTTT; CDR3 protein: CASTDRMNTEAFF
V gene: TRBV28; CDR3 length: 15; D gene: TRBD2; clone size: .; J gene: TRBJ2-1; CDR3 DNA: TGTGCCAGCAGTTTGGGCGGGGGGTTCTACAATGAGCAGTTCTTC; CDR3 protein: CASSLGGGFYNEQFF
V gene: TRBV5-6; CDR3 length: 16; D gene: .; clone size: once; J gene: TRBJ1-3; CDR3 DNA: TGTGCCAGCAGCTTCCCCTTTGGGGCCGTAGGAAACACCATATATTTT; CDR3 protein: CASSFPFGAVGNTIYF
V gene: TRBV9; CDR3 length: 13; D gene: .; clone size: once; J gene: TRBJ1-2; CDR3 DNA: TGTGCCAGCAGCGTCCAACAGGAATATGGCTACACCTTC; CDR3 protein: CASSVQQEYGYTF
V gene: TRBV2; CDR3 length: 14; D gene: TRBD1; clone size: few; J gene: TRBJ2-7; CDR3 DNA: TGTGCCAGCAGAACCGGGACAGGCGCCTACGAGCAGTACTTC; CDR3 protein: CASRTGTGAYEQYF
V gene: TRBV4-3; CDR3 length: 16; D gene: TRBD2; clone size: .; J gene: TRBJ2-1; CDR3 DNA: TGCGCCAGCAGCCTTTCACTAGCGGGGGCAGGTAGTGAGCAGTTCTTC; CDR3 protein: CASSLSLAGAGSEQFF
V gene: TRBV30; CDR3 length: 13; D gene: .; clone size: .; J gene: TRBJ1-2; CDR3 DNA: TGTGCCTGGAGTTCAGGGGTTAACTATGGCTACACCTTC; CDR3 protein: CAWSSGVNYGYTF
V gene: TRBV4-3; CDR3 length: 15; D gene: .; clone size: once; J gene: TRBJ1-2; CDR3 DNA: TGCGCCAGCAGCCTCGACAGGCTCCCCCCGGATGGCTACACCTTC; CDR3 protein: CASSLDRLPPDGYTF
V gene: TRBV6-2/TRBV6-3; CDR3 length: 16; D gene: TRBD2; clone size: .; J gene: TRBJ2-1; CDR3 DNA: TGTGCCAGCAGTTACTCTTGGCGGGGGGGCATAAATGAGCAGTTCTTC; CDR3 protein: CASSYSWRGGINEQFF
V gene: TRBV5-5; CDR3 length: 15; D gene: TRBD1; clone size: .; J gene: TRBJ1-3; CDR3 DNA: TGTGCCAGCAGCAAGGGACAGGGCTCTGGAAACACCATATATTTT; CDR3 protein: CASSKGQGSGNTIYF
V gene: TRBV19; CDR3 length: 18; D gene: TRBD1; clone size: .; J gene: TRBJ1-5; CDR3 DNA: TGTGCCAGCGGAAACAGGGGCCTCCTCTCAGATAGCAATCAGCCCCAGCATTTT; CDR3 protein: CASGNRGLLSDSNQPQHF
V gene: TRBV7-7; CDR3 length: 15; D gene: TRBD2; clone size: .; J gene: TRBJ2-5; CDR3 DNA: TGTGCTAGCAGCTTAGGGCTAGCGGGGGAAGAGACCCAGTACTTC; CDR3 protein: CASSLGLAGEETQYF
V gene: TRBV15; CDR3 length: 15; D gene: TRBD2; clone size: once; J gene: TRBJ2-3; CDR3 DNA: TGTGCCACCAGCAGAGACAGCGGGGGCACAGATACGCAGTATTTT; CDR3 protein: CATSRDSGGTDTQYF
V gene: TRBV11-2; CDR3 length: 15; D gene: .; clone size: .; J gene: TRBJ1-1; CDR3 DNA: TGTGCCAGCAGCTCCCGGGGGGGGGCAAACACTGAAGCTTTCTTT; CDR3 protein: CASSSRGGANTEAFF
V gene: TRBV5-1; CDR3 length: 17; D gene: TRBD1; clone size: .; J gene: TRBJ2-2; CDR3 DNA: TGCGCCAGCAGCTCCGTCGGGCGAACAGGGGCGGGCGGGGAGCTGTTTTTT; CDR3 protein: CASSSVGRTGAGGELFF
V gene: TRBV5-1; CDR3 length: 16; D gene: .; clone size: few; J gene: TRBJ1-2; CDR3 DNA: TGCGCCAGCAGCTCGATTACGACAGGAATGGAAGAGGGCTACACCTTC; CDR3 protein: CASSSITTGMEEGYTF
V gene: TRBV5-1; CDR3 length: 14; D gene: .; clone size: few; J gene: TRBJ1-4; CDR3 DNA: TGCGCCAGCAGCTTCCTCGCAACTAATGAAAAACTGTTTTTT; CDR3 protein: CASSFLATNEKLFF
V gene: TRBV7-2; CDR3 length: 17; D gene: TRBD1; clone size: few; J gene: TRBJ2-7; CDR3 DNA: TGTGCCAGCAGCATACAGGGGGTTGGCCGCCGGCTCTACGAGCAGTACTTC; CDR3 protein: CASSIQGVGRRLYEQYF
V gene: TRBV7-7; CDR3 length: 17; D gene: .; clone size: .; J gene: TRBJ2-2; CDR3 DNA: TGTGCTAGCAGCCGGGATCCCGCAGGAAGTTACACCGGGGAGCTGTTTTTT; CDR3 protein: CASSRDPAGSYTGELFF
V gene: TRBV2; CDR3 length: 11; D gene: .; clone size: few; J gene: TRBJ1-1; CDR3 DNA: TGTGCCAGCAGTGGAGGGACACGAGCTTTCTTT; CDR3 protein: CASSGGTRAFF
V gene: TRBV5-1; CDR3 length: 13; D gene: .; clone size: few; J gene: TRBJ1-2; CDR3 DNA: TGCGCCAGCAGCCTGGACGGGAACTATGGCTACACCTTC; CDR3 protein: CASSLDGNYGYTF
V gene: TRBV3-1/TRBV3-2; CDR3 length: 14; D gene: .; clone size: few; J gene: TRBJ1-5; CDR3 DNA: TGTGCCAGCAGCCACGGGGGCGGGGGACAGCCCCAGCATTTT; CDR3 protein: CASSHGGGGQPQHF
V gene: TRBV7-2; CDR3 length: 15; D gene: .; clone size: .; J gene: TRBJ2-1; CDR3 DNA: TGTGCCAGCAGCTTAGATCCCGGGCGGGGCAATGAGCAGTTCTTC; CDR3 protein: CASSLDPGRGNEQFF
V gene: TRBV29-1; CDR3 length: 12; D gene: .; clone size: .; J gene: TRBJ1-2; CDR3 DNA: TGCAGCGTTCCCACAGGGACCTATGGCTACACCTTC; CDR3 protein: CSVPTGTYGYTF
V gene: TRBV11-2; CDR3 length: 14; D gene: .; clone size: .; J gene: TRBJ1-1; CDR3 DNA: TGTGCCAGCAGCTTTCAGACAGACAACACTGAAGCTTTCTTT; CDR3 protein: CASSFQTDNTEAFF
V gene: TRBV21-1; CDR3 length: 16; D gene: .; clone size: .; J gene: TRBJ2-7; CDR3 DNA: TGTGCCAGCAGCAAACATAGGGGGCCGAGCTCCTACGAGCAGTACTTC; CDR3 protein: CASSKHRGPSSYEQYF
V gene: TRBV29-1; CDR3 length: 15; D gene: .; clone size: few; J gene: TRBJ2-6; CDR3 DNA: TGCAGCGTTGCCCCGTTGAGGTCTGGGGCCAACGTCCTGACTTTC; CDR3 protein: CSVAPLRSGANVLTF
V gene: TRBV10-3; CDR3 length: 16; D gene: .; clone size: .; J gene: TRBJ1-2; CDR3 DNA: TGTGCCATCAGGGATGGCAGTTCTAGAATCCCTTGGGGCTACACCTTC; CDR3 protein: CAIRDGSSRIPWGYTF
V gene: TRBV21-1; CDR3 length: 16; D gene: .; clone size: .; J gene: TRBJ2-1; CDR3 DNA: TGTGCCAGCCTCGGTTGGACAGGGTGGTCCTACAATGAGCAGTTCTTC; CDR3 protein: CASLGWTGWSYNEQFF
V gene: TRBV7-2; CDR3 length: 15; D gene: .; clone size: .; J gene: TRBJ2-7; CDR3 DNA: TGTGCCAGCAGCTCGGGACAGCCGGGGACTTACGAGCAGTACTTC; CDR3 protein: CASSSGQPGTYEQYF
V gene: TRBV27; CDR3 length: 15; D gene: TRBD1; clone size: .; J gene: TRBJ1-2; CDR3 DNA: TGTGCCAGCAGCAAGAAGGGACAGGCTAACTATGGCTACACCTTC; CDR3 protein: CASSKKGQANYGYTF
V gene: TRBV27; CDR3 length: 16; D gene: TRBD1; clone size: .; J gene: TRBJ2-2; CDR3 DNA: TGTGCCAGCAGTTTAGCGGGACAGGGGGCGAGCGGGGAGCTGTTTTTT; CDR3 protein: CASSLAGQGASGELFF
V gene: TRBV7-9; CDR3 length: 13; D gene: .; clone size: once; J gene: TRBJ1-1; CDR3 DNA: TGTGCCAGCAAAGGACTGTTGGGCACTGAAGCTTTCTTT; CDR3 protein: CASKGLLGTEAFF
V gene: TRBV19; CDR3 length: 16; D gene: .; clone size: .; J gene: TRBJ2-2; CDR3 DNA: TGTGCCAGTAGTATAGAGGCAGGGTTGACCACCGGGGAGCTGTTTTTT; CDR3 protein: CASSIEAGLTTGELFF
V gene: TRBV3-1/TRBV3-2; CDR3 length: 18; D gene: TRBD1; clone size: once; J gene: TRBJ1-5; CDR3 DNA: TGTGCCAGCAGCCAAGCGGGACAGGGAGCGTATAGCAATCAGCCCCAGCATTTT; CDR3 protein: CASSQAGQGAYSNQPQHF
V gene: TRBV19; CDR3 length: 14; D gene: .; clone size: .; J gene: TRBJ2-1; CDR3 DNA: TGTGCCAGTAGAACGACAGGCATCTACAATGAGCAGTTCTTC; CDR3 protein: CASRTTGIYNEQFF
V gene: TRBV7-3; CDR3 length: 16; D gene: .; clone size: .; J gene: TRBJ2-3; CDR3 DNA: TGTGCCAGCAGCCCATCAGGAGGGAGAGCGACAGATACGCAGTATTTT; CDR3 protein: CASSPSGGRATDTQYF
V gene: TRBV10-1; CDR3 length: 13; D gene: .; clone size: few; J gene: TRBJ1-1; CDR3 DNA: TGCGCCAGCAGTGCACAGAGTCCCGGGGTGGCTTTCTTT; CDR3 protein: CASSAQSPGVAFF
V gene: TRBV19; CDR3 length: 13; D gene: .; clone size: .; J gene: TRBJ1-5; CDR3 DNA: TGTGCCAGTAAGCTTCCAGGGGATCAGCCCCAGCATTTT; CDR3 protein: CASKLPGDQPQHF
V gene: TRBV5-1; CDR3 length: 15; D gene: .; clone size: .; J gene: TRBJ2-2; CDR3 DNA: TGCGCCAGCAGCTTGTCCCCGGGGAACACCGGGGAGCTGTTTTTT; CDR3 protein: CASSLSPGNTGELFF
V gene: TRBV6-5; CDR3 length: 14; D gene: TRBD1; clone size: .; J gene: TRBJ1-4; CDR3 DNA: TGTGCCAGCGGACGACAGGGGTTCGGAGAAAAACTGTTTTTT; CDR3 protein: CASGRQGFGEKLFF
V gene: TRBV6-2/TRBV6-3; CDR3 length: 15; D gene: .; clone size: .; J gene: TRBJ1-5; CDR3 DNA: TGTGCCAGCAGTTACACAGACAGCGTCTTTCAGCCCCAGCATTTT; CDR3 protein: CASSYTDSVFQPQHF
V gene: TRBV12-3/TRBV12-4; CDR3 length: 13; D gene: .; clone size: .; J gene: TRBJ1-6; CDR3 DNA: TGTGCCAGCGTACTGCGGGGAAATTCACCCCTCCACTTT; CDR3 protein: CASVLRGNSPLHF
V gene: TRBV29-1; CDR3 length: 17; D gene: TRBD2; clone size: .; J gene: TRBJ2-3; CDR3 DNA: TGCAGCGTTGAAGATTCCGGACTAGCGGGGTTCACAGATACGCAGTATTTT; CDR3 protein: CSVEDSGLAGFTDTQYF
V gene: TRBV6-5; CDR3 length: 16; D gene: .; clone size: .; J gene: TRBJ1-3; CDR3 DNA: TGTGCCAGCAGTTACTCGCAGGGCTTGCCTGGAAACACCATATATTTT; CDR3 protein: CASSYSQGLPGNTIYF